The 12 T cell receptor beta chains in this list originate from one sample, sequenced in a study of T cells after yellow fever vaccination (dated by TCRdb to 2018 to 2020). The library relied on 5' RACE. Sequencing took place on an Illumina HiSeq 2500. Using fastp at Q25 and MiXCR, TCRdb reprocessed the public reads and kept productive beta chains. Records with the same CDR3 protein are collapsed into one entry carrying the most frequent genes and DNA. This sample comprises around 600,000 distinct CDR3 sequences, 9% to 15% of them detected only once. In total, the top ten clones hold under 15% of the sample. The treatment or condition label of this sample denotes: live attenuated yellow fever vaccine strain. The sequenced sample was PBMCs, obtained on the day of the yellow fever booster vaccination. The receptors were gathered from a man between 25 and 39 years old who received the YFV17D yellow fever vaccine.

This chain links TRBV9 with TRBJ2-7; 9 bases agree with TRBD1. The V gene's germline CDR1 is SGDLS and CDR2 YYNGEE. V shed 3 bases, J shed 3 bases, and the junction held 7 bases outside the gene matches. The CDR3 spans 15 residues. CDR3 DNA: TGTGCCAGCAGCGAGGGACAGGGACGGCACTACGAGCAGTACTTC. Translated: CASSEGQGRHYEQYF.

The chain recombines TRBV28 with TRBJ2-3, with 7 bases lining up with TRBD1. The CDR3 spans 13 residues. CDR1 and CDR2 from the germline V gene are MDHEN and SYDVKM. Here the CDR3 reads CAIGGQPTDTQYF. CDR3 DNA: TGTGCTATAGGGGGCCAGCCCACAGATACGCAGTATTTT. The entire variable domain, with the rest obtained from reference TRBV28 and TRBJ2-3, is as follows: DVKVTQSSRYLVKRTGEKVFLECVQDMDHENMFWYRQDPGLGLRLIYFSYDVKMKEKGDIPEGYSVSREKKERFSLILESASTNQTSMYLCAIGGQPTDTQYFGPGTRLTVL.

In this sample, this clonotype turned up a few times. The chain combines TRBV9 with TRBJ2-1; D gene ambiguous. Germline V gene lookup returns CDR1 SGDLS and CDR2 YYNGEE. This CDR3 is 14 amino acids long. V was pared by 1 base and J by 5 bases, with 10 bases between. The CDR3 is CASSVFGLNNEQFF. CDR3 DNA sequence: TGTGCCAGCAGCGTATTTGGGCTGAACAATGAGCAGTTCTTC. Drawing the rest from reference TRBV9 and TRBJ2-1, the complete variable domain is DSGVTQTPKHLITATGQRVTLRCSPRSGDLSVYWYQQSLDQGLQFLIQYYNGEERAKGNILERFSAQQFPDLHSELNLSSLELGDSALYFCASSVFGLNNEQFFGPGTRLTVL.

This rearrangement joins TRBV6-2 or TRBV6-3 to TRBJ2-7; 8 bases line up with TRBD2. After removal of 4 bases from V and 6 bases from J, the junction contained 11 bases not matched to a gene. Germline V CDR1 and CDR2: MNHEY, SVGEGT. This CDR3 contains 15 residues. The CDR3 bases are TGTGCCAGCAGTTTTACTAGCGGCCCCCGTGGCGAGCAGTACTTC. As protein: CASSFTSGPRGEQYF.

The rearrangement links TRBV10-3 to TRBJ2-6, with TRBD1 as a possible D gene (5 bases). Germline CDR1 is ENHRY and CDR2 is SYGVKD. The V end was cut by 10 bases, the J end by 2 bases, with 12 bases between. The CDR3 covers 14 residues. CDR3 protein: CATKGQTGANVLTF. DNA for the CDR3: TGTGCCACAAAGGGGCAGACTGGGGCCAACGTCCTGACTTTC.

The chain joins TRBV10-2 to TRBJ2-7, with D possibly being TRBD1 or TRBD2 (5 bases each). The germline CDR1 and CDR2 sequences are WSHSY and SAAADI. V shed 3 bases and J shed 3 bases, with 9 bases lying between them. The CDR3 length is 13 residues. The CDR3 nucleotides read TGCGCCAGCAGTGATTGGGGGAGCTACGAGCAGTACTTC. It specifies CASSDWGSYEQYF.

The chain employs TRBV6-1 and TRBJ2-2, with 9 bases identical to TRBD2. J was trimmed by 2 bases and V by 1 base; bases with no gene match: 2. The CDR3 has 16 amino acids. Germline V gives CDR1 MNHNS, CDR2 SASEGT. The CDR3 here is CASSEVLAGNTGELFF. The CDR3 coding sequence is TGTGCCAGCAGTGAAGTGCTAGCGGGAAACACCGGGGAGCTGTTTTTT.

This chain joins TRBV19 and TRBJ2-1; 8 bases align to TRBD1. With 5 bases clipped from V and 0 bases from J, the junction kept 6 bases outside the gene matches. This CDR3 region has 16 residues. Germline values: CDR1 LNHDA, CDR2 SQIVND (reference sequence). CDR3 in DNA: TGTGCCAGTAGTGGGCGGACAGGGCACTCCTACAATGAGCAGTTCTTC. This translates into CASSGRTGHSYNEQFF.

V usage is TRBV7-6 and J usage is TRBJ2-7; 11 bases map to TRBD2. V lost 5 bases to trimming and J lost 3 bases; unmatched junction nucleotides: 6. This CDR3 comprises 15 residues. Germline V gene sequence: CDR1 SGHVS, CDR2 FNYEAQ. CDR3 nucleotides: TGTGCCAGCAGCGAGAGACTAGCGGGATACTACGAGCAGTACTTC. This codes for CASSERLAGYYEQYF. The whole variable domain, remainder taken from reference TRBV7-6 and TRBJ2-7, is GAGVSQSPRYKVTKRGQDVALRCDPISGHVSLYWYRQALGQGPEFLTYFNYEAQQDKSGLPNDRFSAERPEGSISTLTIQRTEQRDSAMYRCASSERLAGYYEQYFGPGTRLTVT.

This clonotype was seen only a few times. The chain uses TRBV12-3 or TRBV12-4 and TRBJ2-2; 10 bases are shared with TRBD2. The CDR3 has 16 residues. After removal of 6 bases from V and 6 bases from J, the junction contained 10 bases not matched to a gene. The CDR3 DNA follows: TGTGCCAGCAGAACTCTAGCGGGAGTTTCCCCCGGGGAGCTGTTTTTT. Protein sequence: CASRTLAGVSPGELFF.

In its sample, this clonotype was seen a few times. V is TRBV12-3 or TRBV12-4 and J is TRBJ2-5; D gene unclear. This CDR3 contains 13 residues. V lost 6 bases and J lost 3, with 11 bases in between. CDR3 sequence reads: CASSSLPKETQYF. CDR3 sequence (DNA): TGTGCCAGCAGCTCCCTTCCGAAAGAGACCCAGTACTTC.

This clonotype showed up just a few times. This chain links TRBV9 with TRBJ2-3; D gene unclear. The CDR3 length is 14 residues. Trimming removed 3 bases from V and 0 bases from J, with 8 bases in between. Per germline, CDR1 SGDLS and CDR2 YYNGEE. The CDR3 region is CASSADASTDTQYF. CDR3 nucleotide sequence: TGTGCCAGCAGCGCCGACGCTAGCACAGATACGCAGTATTTT.